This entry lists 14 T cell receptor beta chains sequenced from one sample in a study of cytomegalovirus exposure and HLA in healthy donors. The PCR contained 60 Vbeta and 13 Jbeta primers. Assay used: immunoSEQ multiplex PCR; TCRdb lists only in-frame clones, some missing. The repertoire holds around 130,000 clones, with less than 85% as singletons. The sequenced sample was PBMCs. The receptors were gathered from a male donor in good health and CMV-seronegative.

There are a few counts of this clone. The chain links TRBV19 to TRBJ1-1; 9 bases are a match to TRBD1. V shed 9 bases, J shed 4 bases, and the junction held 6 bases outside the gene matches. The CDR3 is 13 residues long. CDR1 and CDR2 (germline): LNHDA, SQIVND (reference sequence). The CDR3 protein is CASAGQGITEAFF. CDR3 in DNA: TGTGCCAGCGCCGGACAGGGGATCACTGAAGCTTTCTTT.

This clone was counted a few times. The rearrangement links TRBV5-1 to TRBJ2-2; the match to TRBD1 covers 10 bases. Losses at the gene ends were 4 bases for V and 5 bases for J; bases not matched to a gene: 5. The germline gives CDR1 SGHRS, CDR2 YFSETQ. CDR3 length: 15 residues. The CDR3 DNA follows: TGCGCCAGCAGCCGGGACAGGGGAGAGACCGGGGAGCTGTTTTTT. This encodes CASSRDRGETGELFF.

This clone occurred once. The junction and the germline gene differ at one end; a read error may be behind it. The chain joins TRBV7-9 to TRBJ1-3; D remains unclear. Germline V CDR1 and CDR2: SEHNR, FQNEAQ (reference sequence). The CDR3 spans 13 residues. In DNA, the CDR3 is TGTTCCAGCAGCCCTCCCTCGGTAAACACCATATATTTT. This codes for CSSSPPSVNTIYF.

The CDR3 region is CAWSGQFNYGYTF. The CDR3, as DNA: TGTGCCTGGAGTGGACAATTTAACTATGGCTACACCTTC. The J gene is TRBJ1-2, the V gene TRBV30; D remains unclear. The V end lost 1 base, the J end lost 1 base, and 7 bases lay between the germline ends. This CDR3 comprises 13 residues. CDR1 GTSNPN and CDR2 SVGIG come from the germline V gene (reference sequence).

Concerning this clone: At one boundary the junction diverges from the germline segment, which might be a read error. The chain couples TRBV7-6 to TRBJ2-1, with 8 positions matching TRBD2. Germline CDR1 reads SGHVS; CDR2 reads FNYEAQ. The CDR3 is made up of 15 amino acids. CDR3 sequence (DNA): TGTGCCAGCAGCTTAGGGACTAGCTACAACAATGTGCAGTTCTTC. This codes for CASSLGTSYNNVQFF.

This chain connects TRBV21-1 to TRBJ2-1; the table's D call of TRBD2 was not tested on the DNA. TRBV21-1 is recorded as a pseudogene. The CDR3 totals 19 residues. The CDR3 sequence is CASSKALLEAGGDYNEQFF. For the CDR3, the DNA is TGTGCCAGCAGCAAAGCGCTTCTGGAAGCGGGTGGGGACTACAATGAGCAGTTCTTC.

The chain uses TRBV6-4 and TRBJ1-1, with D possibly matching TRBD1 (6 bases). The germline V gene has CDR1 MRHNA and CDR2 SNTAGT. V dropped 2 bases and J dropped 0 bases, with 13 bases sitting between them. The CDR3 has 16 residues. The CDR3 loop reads CASSDGRGGLNTEAFF. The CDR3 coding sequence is TGTGCCAGCAGTGACGGGCGCGGGGGCCTGAACACTGAAGCTTTCTTT.

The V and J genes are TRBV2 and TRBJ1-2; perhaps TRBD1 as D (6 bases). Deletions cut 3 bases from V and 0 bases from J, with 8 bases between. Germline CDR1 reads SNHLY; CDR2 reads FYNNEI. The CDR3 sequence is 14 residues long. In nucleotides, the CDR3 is TGTGCCAGCAGTGAGGGGGCACCTAACTATGGCTACACCTTC. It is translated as CASSEGAPNYGYTF. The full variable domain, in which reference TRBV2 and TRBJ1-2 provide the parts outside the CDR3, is EPEVTQTPSHQVTQMGQEVILRCVPISNHLYFYWYRQILGQKVEFLVSFYNNEISEKSEIFDDQFSVERPDGSNFTLKIRSTKLEDSAMYFCASSEGAPNYGYTFGSGTRLTVV.

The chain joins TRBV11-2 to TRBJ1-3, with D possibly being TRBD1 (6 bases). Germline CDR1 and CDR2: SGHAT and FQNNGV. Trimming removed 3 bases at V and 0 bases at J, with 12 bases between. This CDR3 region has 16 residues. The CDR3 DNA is TGTGCCAGCAGCTTGTCCACAGGGCTCTCTGGAAACACCATATATTTT. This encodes CASSLSTGLSGNTIYF.

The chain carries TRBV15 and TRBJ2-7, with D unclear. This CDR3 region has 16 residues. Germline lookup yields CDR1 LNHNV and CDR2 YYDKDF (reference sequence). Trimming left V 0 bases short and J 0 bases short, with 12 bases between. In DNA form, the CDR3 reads TGTGCCACCAGCAGAGATCTAATAGAATTCTCCTACGAGCAGTACTTC. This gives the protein CATSRDLIEFSYEQYF.

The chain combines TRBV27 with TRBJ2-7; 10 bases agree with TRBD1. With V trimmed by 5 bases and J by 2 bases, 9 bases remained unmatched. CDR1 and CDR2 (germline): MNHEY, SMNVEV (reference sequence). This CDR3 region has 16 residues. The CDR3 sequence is CASSIGVGQGPYEQYF. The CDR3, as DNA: TGTGCCAGCAGTATCGGAGTGGGACAGGGGCCCTACGAGCAGTACTTC.

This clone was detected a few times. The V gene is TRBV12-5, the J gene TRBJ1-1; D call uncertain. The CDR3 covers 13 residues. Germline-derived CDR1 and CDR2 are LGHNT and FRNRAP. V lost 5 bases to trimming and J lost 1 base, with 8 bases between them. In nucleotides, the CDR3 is TGTGCTAGTGGTCTAACGTCGAACACTGAAGCTTTCTTT. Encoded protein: CASGLTSNTEAFF.

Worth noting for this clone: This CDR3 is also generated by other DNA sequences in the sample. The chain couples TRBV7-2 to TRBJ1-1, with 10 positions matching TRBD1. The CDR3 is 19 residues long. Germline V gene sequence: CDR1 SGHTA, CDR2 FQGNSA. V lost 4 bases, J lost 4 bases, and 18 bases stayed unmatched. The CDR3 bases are TGTGCCAGCAGCTCTCCCTTGGGACAGGGGCGACTAGTGGGCACTGAAGCTTTCTTT. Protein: CASSSPLGQGRLVGTEAFF.

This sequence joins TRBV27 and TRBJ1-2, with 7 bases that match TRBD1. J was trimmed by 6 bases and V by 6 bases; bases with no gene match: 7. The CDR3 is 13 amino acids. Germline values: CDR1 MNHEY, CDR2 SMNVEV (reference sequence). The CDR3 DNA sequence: TGTGCCAGCAGGCCGACCGGGACAGATGGCTACACCTTC. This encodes CASRPTGTDGYTF.